This T cell receptor beta chain was identified during a study of Ad26.COV2.S vaccination and SARS-CoV-2 variants. About the study: Among those in the COV1001 Ad26.COV2.S trial arm was the donor. Ad26.COV2.S shots went into the muscle once or twice, 56 days apart. General study points: The placebo group had lower spike-specific TCR breadth than the vaccine recipients did.

Sample treatment: some 19 received Ad26.COV2.S at low or high dose, single or two shots; about 5 received placebo; per-sample allocation not given. Vaccine and placebo recipients were sampled on day 63 after the first injection. Germline-derived CDR1 and CDR2 are SSHAT and FNYEAQ (reference sequence). The CDR3 spans 21 residues. V dropped 1 base and J dropped 0 bases, with 22 bases sitting between them. Comment on this clone: The antigen remains unidentified.

Sequencing used immunoSEQ multiplex PCR; TCRdb keeps in-frame clones, though not all of them. Among about 350,000 clones listed, 88% were seen once. The chain combines TRBV7-7 with TRBJ2-6; perhaps D is TRBD1 or TRBD2 (6 bases each). This receptor was taken from a person between 18 and 65 years old who received the Ad26.COV2.S COVID-19 vaccine or a placebo. This material consisted of peripheral blood, taken in a trial of Ad26.COV2.S vaccine versus placebo. CDR3 region: CASSLVQGRGTWDSGANVLTF. The CDR3 region has the DNA TGTGCCAGCAGCTTAGTACAGGGCCGAGGGACTTGGGACTCTGGGGCCAACGTCCTGACTTTC.